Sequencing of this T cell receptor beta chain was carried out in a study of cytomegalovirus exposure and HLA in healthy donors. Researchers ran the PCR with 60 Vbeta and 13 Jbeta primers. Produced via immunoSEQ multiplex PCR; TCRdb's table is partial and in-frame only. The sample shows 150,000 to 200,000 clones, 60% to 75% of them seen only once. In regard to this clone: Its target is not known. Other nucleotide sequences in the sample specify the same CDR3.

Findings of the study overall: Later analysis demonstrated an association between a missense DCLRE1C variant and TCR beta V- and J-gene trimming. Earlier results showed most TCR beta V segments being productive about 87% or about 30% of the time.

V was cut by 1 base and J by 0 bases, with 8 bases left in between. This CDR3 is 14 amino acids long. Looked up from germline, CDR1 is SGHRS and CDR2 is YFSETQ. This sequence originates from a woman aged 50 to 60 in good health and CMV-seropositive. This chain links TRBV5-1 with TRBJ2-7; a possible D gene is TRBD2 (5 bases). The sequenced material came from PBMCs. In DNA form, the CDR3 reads TGCGCCAGCAGCTTGTCGGGAAGCTCCTACGAGCAGTACTTC. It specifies CASSLSGSSYEQYF.